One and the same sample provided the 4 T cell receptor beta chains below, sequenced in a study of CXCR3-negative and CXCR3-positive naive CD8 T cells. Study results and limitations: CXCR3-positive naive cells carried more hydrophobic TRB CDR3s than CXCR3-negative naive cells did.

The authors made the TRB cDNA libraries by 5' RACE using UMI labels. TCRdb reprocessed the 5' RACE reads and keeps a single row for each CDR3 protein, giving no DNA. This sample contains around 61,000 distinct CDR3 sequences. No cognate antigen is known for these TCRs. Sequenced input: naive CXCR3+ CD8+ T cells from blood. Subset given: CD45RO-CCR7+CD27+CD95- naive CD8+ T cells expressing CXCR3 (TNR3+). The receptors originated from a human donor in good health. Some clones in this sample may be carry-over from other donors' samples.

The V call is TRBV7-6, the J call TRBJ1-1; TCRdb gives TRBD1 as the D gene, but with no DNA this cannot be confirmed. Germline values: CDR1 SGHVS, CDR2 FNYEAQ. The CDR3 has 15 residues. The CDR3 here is CASSSPTGLDTEAFF. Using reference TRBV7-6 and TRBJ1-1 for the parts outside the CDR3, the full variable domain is GAGVSQSPRYKVTKRGQDVALRCDPISGHVSLYWYRQALGQGPEFLTYFNYEAQQDKSGLPNDRFSAERPEGSISTLTIQRTEQRDSAMYRCASSSPTGLDTEAFFGQGTRLTVV.

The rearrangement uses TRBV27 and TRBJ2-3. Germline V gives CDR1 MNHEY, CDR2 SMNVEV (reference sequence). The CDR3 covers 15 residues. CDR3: CASSLSPALEDTQYF.

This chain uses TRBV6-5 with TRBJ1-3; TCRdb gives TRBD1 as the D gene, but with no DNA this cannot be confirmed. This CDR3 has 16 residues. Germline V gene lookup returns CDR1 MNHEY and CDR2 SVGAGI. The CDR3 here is CASTQFAGTVGNTIYF.

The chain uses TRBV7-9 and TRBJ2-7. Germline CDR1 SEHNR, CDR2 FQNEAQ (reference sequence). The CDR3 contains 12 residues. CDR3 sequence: CASARPSYEQYF.